This T cell receptor beta chain was found in a study of molecular identifiers for immune sequencing clone quantification (dated by TCRdb to the late 2010s). Study-wide context: For a replicate experiment, RNA from around 20,000 or 100,000 naive CD8 T cells was divided into five aliquots, of which four were sequenced. CD8 T cells were used in a methods study to benchmark molecular-identifier clustering-based TCR repertoire sequencing (MIDCIRS) and TCR RNA copy counting. Results the study describes overall, beyond this receptor: Modeling estimated about 3.3 recovered TCR RNA copies per cell, compared with about 9.3 by digital PCR, which implies roughly 30% capture efficiency. Naive libraries contained spiked-in Jurkat TCR RNA (approximately ten copies' worth), which is not part of the donor repertoire. Highly expanded clone sizes could be underestimated because identical TCR molecules may share a barcode. A single cell's worth of spiked-in Jurkat TCR RNA was reported detectable even among one million naive CD8 T cells. In CMV-specific effector cells, over 99% of molecules were held by clones above 20 RNA copies, whereas under 1% of molecules were held by such clones in naive cells. Without barcode sub-clustering, chimeric consensus sequences inflated TCR diversity; chimeras reached as high as 47%.

Taken from cysteine to phenylalanine, the CDR3 has 13 residues. Kept here is only the CDR3 DNA, which spans 39 bases and is read in frame from base 1. Clipping removes 6 bases from V and 5 bases from J, with 7 as the unmatched junction base count. Reading the germline V gene gives CDR1 MNHEY and CDR2 SVGAGI. Libraries of naive CD8 T cells were generated from roughly 21,000 to 960,000 sorted cells, with 10%, 30% or 50% of the purified RNA used. Naive CD8 T cells, defined as CD8+CD4-CCR7+CD45RA+, were FACS-sorted into RLT Plus buffer on a BD FACSAria II. Detection sensitivity was tested by spiking Jurkat RNA equal to some 10 TCR copies' worth into samples containing roughly 19,000-1,100,000 naive CD8 T cells. Enrichment of CD8 T cells was done with RosetteSep CD8+ T Cell Enrichment Cocktail plus Ficoll-Paque, and ACK red cell lysis came afterward. This clonotype was seen a few times. What this receptor recognizes is not known. It has no much larger one-base neighbor in the sample; base qualities were not kept.

Libraries were constructed by PCR. The sample was run on an Illumina HiSeq 4000. Bulk TCR libraries were generated as previously described, with the TCR primers listed in Table S5 used. Purification of total RNA was performed with the Qiagen AllPrep DNA/RNA kit. Before analysis, reads from multiple sequencing runs of the same library were pooled. In the paper's pipeline: Only reads with exact TCR constant sequence were kept, trimmed to 150 nt, and grouped by their 12-nt molecular barcodes. Reads inside each barcode group were sub-clustered using a 15% Levenshtein threshold, and a quality-weighted consensus sequence was constructed for each RNA molecule. Non-functional sequences were discarded, and so were lower-count sequences lying one edit away from another sequence. On the basis of fitting two negative binomial distributions, barcode sub-clusters with fewer than 20% of the maximum read count were discarded. TCRdb reran the public reads through fastp at Q25 and MiXCR, keeping productive beta chains. Each entry merges the rows of one CDR3 protein and shows their most common DNA and genes. These V and J calls derive from TCRdb rather than the authors' analysis. In all, the sample holds about half a million distinct CDR3 sequences, and around 21% of those were seen once. The top ten constitute more than 0.8% of the sample.

The sequence derives from a human donor in good health. Some libraries in this study had Jurkat cell RNA spiked in. Input material: naive CD8+ T cells from blood, with Jurkat cell RNA spiked in. The cell subset or site tag for this specimen amounts to: FACS-sorted CD8+CD4-CCR7+CD45RA+ naive T cells. This sequence uses TRBV6-5 and TRBJ2-7; 7 of the junction bases match TRBD1. For the CDR3, the sequence is CASRETGIDEQYF. The DNA sequence is as follows: TGTGCCAGCAGAGAGACAGGGATCGACGAGCAGTACTTC.